The T cell receptor beta chain described here comes from a study of blood T cells in healthy people across ages. Study context: Capture via template switching afforded approximately one barcoded beta molecule per two T cells.

In this sample, this clonotype turned up many times. Each donor supplied around 10 milliliters of peripheral blood. Sample-barcoded 5' priming and a J-beta primer mix drove a second PCR of roughly 6 to 12 cycles. Every cDNA molecule bore a tag from a template-switch adaptor containing 12 random nucleotides. TCRdb itself ran the 5' RACE reads through MiXCR, one entry per CDR3 protein. Of hundreds of thousands of distinct CDR3 sequences detected, around 50% appear once; the ten largest clones hold approximately 15%. The CDR3 runs 15 residues. Per the germline V gene, CDR1 is SGHTA and CDR2 is FQGNSA. V gave up 4 bases and J gave up 7 bases, with 16 bases separating them.

The specimen was blood. V usage is TRBV7-2 and J usage is TRBJ1-4, with a possible D match to TRBD1 (6 bases). The receptor comes from a woman aged 80 or over in good health. The CDR3 loop is CASSSHSGTREKLFF. CDR3 bases: TGTGCCAGCAGCTCCCATTCCGGGACACGTGAAAAACTGTTTTTT. The full variable domain, rest sourced from reference TRBV7-2 and TRBJ1-4, is GAGVSQSPSNKVTEKGKDVELRCDPISGHTALYWYRQSLGQGLEFLIYFQGNSAPDKSGLPSDRFSAERTGGSVSTLTIQRTQQEDSAVYLCASSSHSGTREKLFFGSGTQLSVL.